Sequencing of this T cell receptor beta chain was carried out in a study of cytomegalovirus exposure and HLA in healthy donors. PCR amplification relied on 60 Vbeta primers (plus 13 Jbeta primers). Using immunoSEQ multiplex PCR, the repertoire was profiled, and TCRdb retains in-frame clones only, with some absent. The table has approximately 140,000 clones, 60% to 85% seen once. With respect to this clone: What it recognizes is unknown.

Study-level findings and limits: Later analysis identified 15,000 to 20,000 TCR beta sequences associated with HLA alleles, using a false discovery rate threshold of 0.05. Researchers reported from a later analysis that most CMV-associated TCR beta chains appeared HLA-restricted.

Sequenced sample: PBMCs. This receptor was identified in a man aged 50 or older in good health and CMV-seropositive.

CDR3 sequence: CASSLGGRKDTQYF. In DNA, the CDR3 is TGCGCCAGCAGCTTGGGCGGGAGGAAAGATACGCAGTATTTT. The chain carries TRBV5-1 and TRBJ2-3; 8 nucleotides match TRBD2. Losses at the gene ends were 0 bases for V and 5 bases for J; bases not matched to a gene: 2. The CDR3 is made up of 14 amino acids. The V gene's germline CDR1 is SGHRS and CDR2 YFSETQ.